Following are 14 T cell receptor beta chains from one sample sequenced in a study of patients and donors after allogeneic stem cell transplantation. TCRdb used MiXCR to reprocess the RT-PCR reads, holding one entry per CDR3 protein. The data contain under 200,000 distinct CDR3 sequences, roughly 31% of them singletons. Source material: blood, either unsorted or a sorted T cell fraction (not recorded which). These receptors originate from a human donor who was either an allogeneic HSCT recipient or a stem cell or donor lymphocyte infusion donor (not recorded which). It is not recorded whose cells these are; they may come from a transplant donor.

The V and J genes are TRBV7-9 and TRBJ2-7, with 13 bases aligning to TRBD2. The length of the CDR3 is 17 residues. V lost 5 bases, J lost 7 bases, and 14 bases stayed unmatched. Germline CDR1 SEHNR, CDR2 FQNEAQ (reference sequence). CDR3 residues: CASSPLTSGRPPREQYF. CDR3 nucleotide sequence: TGTGCCAGCAGCCCCTTGACTAGCGGGAGGCCCCCTAGGGAGCAGTACTTC.

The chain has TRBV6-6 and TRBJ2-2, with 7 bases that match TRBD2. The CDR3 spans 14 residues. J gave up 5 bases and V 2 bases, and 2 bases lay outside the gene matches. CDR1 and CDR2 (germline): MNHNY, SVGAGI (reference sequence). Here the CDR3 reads CASSYRTSTGELFF. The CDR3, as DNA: TGTGCCAGCAGTTACCGGACTAGTACCGGGGAGCTGTTTTTT.

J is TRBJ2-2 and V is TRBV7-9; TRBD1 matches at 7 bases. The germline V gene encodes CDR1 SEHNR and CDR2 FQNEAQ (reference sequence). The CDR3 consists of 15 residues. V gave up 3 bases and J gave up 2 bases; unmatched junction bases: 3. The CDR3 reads CASSLHRGNTGELFF. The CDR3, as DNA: TGTGCCAGCAGCTTGCACAGGGGTAACACCGGGGAGCTGTTTTTT.

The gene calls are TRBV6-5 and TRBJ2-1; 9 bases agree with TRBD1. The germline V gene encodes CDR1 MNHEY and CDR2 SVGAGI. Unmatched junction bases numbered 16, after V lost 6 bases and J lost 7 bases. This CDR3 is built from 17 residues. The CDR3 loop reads CASRPNSGTGPGNEQFF. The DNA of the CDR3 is TGTGCCAGCAGACCTAACTCCGGGACAGGGCCGGGGAATGAGCAGTTCTTC.

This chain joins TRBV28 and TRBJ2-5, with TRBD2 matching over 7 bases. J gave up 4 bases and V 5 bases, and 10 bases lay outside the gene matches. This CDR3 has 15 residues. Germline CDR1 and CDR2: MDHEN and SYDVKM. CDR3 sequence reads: CASSPPGLVPETQYF. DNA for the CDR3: TGTGCCAGCAGTCCTCCCGGACTAGTCCCAGAGACCCAGTACTTC.

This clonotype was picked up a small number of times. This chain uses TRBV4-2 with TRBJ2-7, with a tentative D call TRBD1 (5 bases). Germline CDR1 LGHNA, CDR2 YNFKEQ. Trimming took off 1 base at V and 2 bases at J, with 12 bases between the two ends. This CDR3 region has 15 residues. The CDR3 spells CASSQVLGPTYEQYF. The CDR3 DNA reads TGTGCCAGCAGCCAAGTGCTGGGGCCGACCTACGAGCAGTACTTC.

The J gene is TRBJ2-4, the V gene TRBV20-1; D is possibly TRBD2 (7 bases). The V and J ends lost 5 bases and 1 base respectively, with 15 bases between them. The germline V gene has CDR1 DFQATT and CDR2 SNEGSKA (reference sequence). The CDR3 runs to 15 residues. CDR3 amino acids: CSALDRREAKNIQYF. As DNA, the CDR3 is TGCAGTGCTTTAGACAGGCGGGAGGCCAAAAACATTCAGTACTTC.

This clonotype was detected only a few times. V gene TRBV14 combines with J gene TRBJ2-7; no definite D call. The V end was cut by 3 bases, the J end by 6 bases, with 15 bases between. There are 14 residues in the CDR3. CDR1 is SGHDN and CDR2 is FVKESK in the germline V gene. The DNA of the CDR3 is TGTGCCAGCAGCCAGTTACCGGCCCGCACCGAGCAGTACTTC. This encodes CASSQLPARTEQYF.

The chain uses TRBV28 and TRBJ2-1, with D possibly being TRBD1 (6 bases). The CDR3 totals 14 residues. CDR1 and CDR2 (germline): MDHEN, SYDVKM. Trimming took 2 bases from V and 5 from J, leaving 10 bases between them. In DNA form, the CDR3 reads TGTGCCAGCAGTTTACCCCAGGGGAACAATGAGCAGTTCTTC. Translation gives CASSLPQGNNEQFF.

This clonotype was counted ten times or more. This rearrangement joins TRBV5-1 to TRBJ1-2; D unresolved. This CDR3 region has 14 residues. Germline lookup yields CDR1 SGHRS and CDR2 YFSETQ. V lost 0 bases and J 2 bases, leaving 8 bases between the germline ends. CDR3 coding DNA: TGCGCCAGCAGCTTGGACGGATACAACTATGGCTACACCTTC. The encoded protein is CASSLDGYNYGYTF. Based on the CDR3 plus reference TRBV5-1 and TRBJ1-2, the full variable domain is KAGVTQTPRYLIKTRGQQVTLSCSPISGHRSVSWYQQTPGQGLQFLFEYFSETQRNKGNFPGRFSGRQFSNSRSEMNVSTLELGDSALYLCASSLDGYNYGYTFGSGTRLTVV.

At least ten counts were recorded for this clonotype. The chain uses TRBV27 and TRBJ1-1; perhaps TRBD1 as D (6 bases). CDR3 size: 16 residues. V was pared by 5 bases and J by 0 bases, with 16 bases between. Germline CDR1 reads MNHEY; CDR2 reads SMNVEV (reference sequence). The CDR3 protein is CASSIVGGGMNTEAFF. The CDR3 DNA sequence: TGTGCCAGCAGTATTGTAGGGGGGGGCATGAACACTGAAGCTTTCTTT.

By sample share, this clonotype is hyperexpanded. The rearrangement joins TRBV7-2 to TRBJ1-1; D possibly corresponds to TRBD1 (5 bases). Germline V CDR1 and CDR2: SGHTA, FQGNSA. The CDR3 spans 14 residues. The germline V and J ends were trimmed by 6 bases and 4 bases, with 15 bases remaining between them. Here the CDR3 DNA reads TGTGCCAGCAGTCCTGCTCCTGACAGCACTGAAGCTTTCTTT. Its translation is CASSPAPDSTEAFF.

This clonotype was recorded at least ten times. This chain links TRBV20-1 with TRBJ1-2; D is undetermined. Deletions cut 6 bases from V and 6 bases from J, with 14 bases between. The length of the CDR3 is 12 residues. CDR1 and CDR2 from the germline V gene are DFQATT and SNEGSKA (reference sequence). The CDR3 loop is CSAAYLQDGYTF. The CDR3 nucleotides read TGCAGTGCCGCCTACCTTCAGGATGGCTACACCTTC.

The CDR3 region has the DNA TGTGCCACTGGAGGAACCCTAGGGACCTACGAGCAGTACTTC. Protein sequence: CATGGTLGTYEQYF. The genes are TRBV28 and TRBJ2-7, with D tentatively TRBD2 (5 bases). V lost 10 bases to trimming and J lost 2 bases, with 18 bases between them. The germline V gene has CDR1 MDHEN and CDR2 SYDVKM. This CDR3 contains 14 residues.